These 22 T cell receptor beta chains were sequenced from one sample in a study of blood T cell repertoires in COVID-19. Method: immunoSEQ multiplex PCR; TCRdb's copy keeps in-frame clones and lacks some. Of approximately 210,000 clones in the sample, more than 65% were seen once. Sequencing input: peripheral blood. The origin of the receptors is a woman aged 80 or older with acute or convalescent COVID-19.

The chain uses TRBV5-1 and TRBJ1-3, with 9 bases lining up with TRBD1. This CDR3 comprises 17 residues. In germline, CDR1 is SGHRS, CDR2 YFSETQ. V gave up 4 bases and J gave up 0 bases; unmatched junction bases: 8. The CDR3 DNA reads TGCGCCAGCAGCAGTGGGGGGACAGGGAGCTCTGGAAACACCATATATTTT. Translation gives CASSSGGTGSSGNTIYF.

The genes are TRBV5-1 and TRBJ1-3, with D perhaps matching TRBD1 (5 bases). Per the germline V gene, CDR1 is SGHRS and CDR2 is YFSETQ. The CDR3 totals 15 residues. With 4 bases removed from V and 4 bases from J, the gap between germline ends came to 15 bases. CDR3: CASSPFQGTGNTIYF. The DNA of the CDR3 is TGCGCCAGCAGCCCTTTCCAGGGAACCGGAAACACCATATATTTT.

This clone was observed a handful of times. The rearrangement joins TRBV18 to TRBJ1-5; D gene uncertain. V was cut by 1 base and J by 4 bases, with 8 bases left in between. The CDR3 covers 14 residues. Looked up from germline, CDR1 is KGHSH and CDR2 is LQKENI. CDR3 amino acids: CASSPLDGNQPQHF. In DNA, the CDR3 is TGTGCCAGCTCACCACTTGACGGGAATCAGCCCCAGCATTTT.

The chain couples TRBV27 to TRBJ1-1, with D unresolved. Germline-derived CDR1 and CDR2 are MNHEY and SMNVEV (reference sequence). V lost 5 bases to trimming and J lost 4 bases, with 14 bases between them. The length of the CDR3 is 14 residues. DNA for the CDR3: TGTGCCAGCAGTCCTGAGGGTAGGTTCACTGAAGCTTTCTTT. This codes for CASSPEGRFTEAFF.

V gene TRBV7-9 combines with J gene TRBJ1-1; D is ambiguous. Trimming took off 1 base at V and 2 bases at J, with 5 bases between the two ends. CDR1 is SEHNR, CDR2 FQNEAQ, per germline (reference sequence). The CDR3 spans 13 residues. CDR3 nucleotide sequence: TGTGCCAGCAGCTTAGAACAAAACACTGAAGCTTTCTTT. It yields the protein CASSLEQNTEAFF.

The chain combines TRBV13 with TRBJ1-2; 7 nucleotides agree with TRBD1. This CDR3 is 15 amino acids long. The trim removed 5 bases at V and 0 bases at J, leaving 6 bases unmatched. Per the germline V gene, CDR1 is PRHDT and CDR2 is FYEKMQ (reference sequence). CDR3 DNA sequence: TGTGCCAGCAGCGACGACAGGGTCCCTAACTATGGCTACACCTTC. It encodes CASSDDRVPNYGYTF.

The gene calls are TRBV3-1 (or the pseudogene TRBV3-2) and TRBJ1-5; D perhaps matches TRBD1 (6 bases). Germline lookup yields CDR1 LGHDT and CDR2 YNNKEL (reference sequence). V was trimmed by 4 bases and J by 8 bases, leaving 12 bases between them. CDR3 length equals 13 residues. This CDR3 reads CASSREGVEPQHF. For the CDR3, the DNA is TGTGCCAGCAGCCGGGAGGGGGTGGAGCCCCAGCATTTT.

V is TRBV15 and J is TRBJ2-1, with 13 bases identical to TRBD2. Germline CDR1 LNHNV, CDR2 YYDKDF (reference sequence). With 8 bases clipped from V and 6 bases from J, the junction kept 4 bases outside the gene matches. CDR3 length: 14 residues. The CDR3 bases are TGTGCCACCTCCGGGACTAGCGGGGTCAATGAGCAGTTCTTC. As protein: CATSGTSGVNEQFF.

V is TRBV5-1 and J is TRBJ2-3, with D possibly being TRBD2 (5 bases). The CDR3 has 15 residues. CDR1 is SGHRS and CDR2 is YFSETQ in the germline V gene. Trimming stripped 1 base from V and 5 bases from J, with 14 bases between. The CDR3 is CASSLTVGLGDTQYF. The CDR3 nucleotides read TGCGCCAGCAGCTTGACAGTAGGACTGGGAGATACGCAGTATTTT.

CDR3 sequence: CASSRDRGITEAFF. The CDR3 DNA sequence: TGTGCCAGTAGCAGAGACAGGGGGATAACTGAAGCTTTCTTT. This chain joins TRBV19 and TRBJ1-1; 9 bases match TRBD1. Germline V CDR1 and CDR2: LNHDA, SQIVND (reference sequence). The CDR3 length is 14 residues. Trimming at V came to 6 bases and at J to 5 bases, leaving 7 bases not matched to a gene.

V gene TRBV12-3 or TRBV12-4 combines with J gene TRBJ2-5; 10 nucleotides line up with TRBD2. The length of the CDR3 is 12 residues. V dropped 5 bases and J dropped 10; count of bases not matched to a gene: 4. This CDR3 is CASSGSGGGQYF. CDR3 bases: TGTGCCAGCAGTGGGAGCGGGGGGGGCCAGTACTTC.

The V gene is TRBV27, the J gene TRBJ1-5; 7 bases are shared with TRBD1. The CDR3 runs to 16 residues. V trimming: 6 bases; J trimming: 3 bases; junction bases outside the gene matches: 11. The V gene's germline CDR1 is MNHEY and CDR2 SMNVEV (reference sequence). The CDR3 sequence is CASRPYSGGYNQPQHF. CDR3 sequence (DNA): TGTGCCAGCAGACCTTACTCAGGGGGATACAATCAGCCCCAGCATTTT.

V gene TRBV13 combines with J gene TRBJ1-1, with a possible D match to TRBD1 (5 bases). CDR3 size: 13 residues. Trimming stripped 5 bases from V and 11 bases from J, with 18 bases between. Germline CDR1 reads PRHDT; CDR2 reads FYEKMQ (reference sequence). The CDR3 region has the DNA TGTGCCAGCAGCCGCCGGGGGGGGTCCGGGGCTTTCTTT. As protein: CASSRRGGSGAFF.

V usage is TRBV9 and J usage is TRBJ1-6; weak D call: TRBD1 (6 bases). CDR3 length: 14 residues. Germline V gives CDR1 SGDLS, CDR2 YYNGEE. The V gene lost 2 bases and the J gene lost 7 bases, with 10 bases spanning the gap. In DNA, the CDR3 is TGTGCCAGCAGCGTGGAGACAGGAAATTCACCCCTCCACTTT. The encoded protein is CASSVETGNSPLHF.

This sequence joins TRBV5-1 and TRBJ2-7; 9 positions agree with TRBD2. Germline V gives CDR1 SGHRS, CDR2 YFSETQ. The CDR3 consists of 14 residues. The junction had 4 bases not matched to a gene; V was cut back by 2 bases and J by 4 bases. The CDR3 spells CASSFGGGAYEQYF. CDR3 nucleotide sequence: TGCGCCAGCAGCTTTGGCGGGGGGGCTTACGAGCAGTACTTC.

V and J are TRBV6-2 or TRBV6-3 and TRBJ1-2; the D gene is possibly TRBD1 (5 bases). The germline CDR1 and CDR2 sequences are MNHEY and SVGEGT. V lost 0 bases to trimming and J lost 4 bases, with 15 bases between them. The CDR3 extends over 16 amino acids. Here the CDR3 DNA reads TGTGCCAGCAGTTACTCGGGGGACTTCCTTAGCTATGGCTACACCTTC. Protein product: CASSYSGDFLSYGYTF.

The chain links TRBV7-2 to TRBJ2-2; perhaps TRBD2 as D (5 bases). The CDR3 consists of 14 residues. Per germline, CDR1 SGHTA and CDR2 FQGNSA. Trimming left V 5 bases short and J 5 bases short, with 12 bases between. CDR3 nucleotide sequence: TGTGCCAGCAGCCTCGGTGGGGAGACCGGGGAGCTGTTTTTT. Translation gives CASSLGGETGELFF.

The chain employs TRBV20-1 and TRBJ1-2, with TRBD1 matching 12 bases. This CDR3 has 16 amino acids. Germline V gene sequence: CDR1 DFQATT, CDR2 SNEGSKA (reference sequence). Trimming took 3 bases from V and 3 from J; bases not matched to a gene: 8. The CDR3 bases are TGCAGTGCTAGTAACCGGGACAGGGGGCGCGACTATGGCTACACCTTC. This codes for CSASNRDRGRDYGYTF.

This rearrangement joins TRBV2 to TRBJ2-5, with TRBD2 identical over 10 bases. Looked up from germline, CDR1 is SNHLY and CDR2 is FYNNEI. V was clipped by 1 base and J by 5 bases; unmatched bases: 10. This CDR3 has 17 residues. In DNA form, the CDR3 reads TGTGCCAGCAGTGAAGTAATAGCGGGGGGAGGTGGGGAGACCCAGTACTTC. It yields the protein CASSEVIAGGGGETQYF. Variable domain in full (rest from reference TRBV2 and TRBJ2-5): EPEVTQTPSHQVTQMGQEVILRCVPISNHLYFYWYRQILGQKVEFLVSFYNNEISEKSEIFDDQFSVERPDGSNFTLKIRSTKLEDSAMYFCASSEVIAGGGGETQYFGPGTRLLVL.

The chain joins TRBV30 to TRBJ1-2; D is unresolved. CDR3 length: 13 amino acids. V was cut by 0 bases and J by 8 bases, with 13 bases left in between. Germline V gene lookup returns CDR1 GTSNPN and CDR2 SVGIG (reference sequence). The CDR3 nucleotides read TGTGCCTGGAGTGTCCCTATTCGATGGGGCTACACCTTC. Protein sequence: CAWSVPIRWGYTF.

This clone was recorded a few times. The V gene is TRBV11-2, the J gene TRBJ2-7, with 11 bases lining up with TRBD1. This CDR3 contains 17 residues. Germline assignment: CDR1 SGHAT and CDR2 FQNNGV. Losses at the gene ends were 8 bases for V and 1 base for J; bases not matched to a gene: 13. In DNA form, the CDR3 reads TGTGCCAGCGCCCGAGGGACAGGGGGGAGGGAGTCCTACGAGCAGTACTTC. It encodes CASARGTGGRESYEQYF.

The chain is built from TRBV11-2 and TRBJ1-4; D is perhaps TRBD1 (5 bases). V gave up 1 base and J gave up 3 bases, with 9 bases separating them. This CDR3 has 15 amino acids. Looked up from germline, CDR1 is SGHAT and CDR2 is FQNNGV. CDR3 DNA: TGTGCCAGCAGCTTAGTCGCGGGGGCTAATGAAAAACTGTTTTTT. As protein: CASSLVAGANEKLFF.